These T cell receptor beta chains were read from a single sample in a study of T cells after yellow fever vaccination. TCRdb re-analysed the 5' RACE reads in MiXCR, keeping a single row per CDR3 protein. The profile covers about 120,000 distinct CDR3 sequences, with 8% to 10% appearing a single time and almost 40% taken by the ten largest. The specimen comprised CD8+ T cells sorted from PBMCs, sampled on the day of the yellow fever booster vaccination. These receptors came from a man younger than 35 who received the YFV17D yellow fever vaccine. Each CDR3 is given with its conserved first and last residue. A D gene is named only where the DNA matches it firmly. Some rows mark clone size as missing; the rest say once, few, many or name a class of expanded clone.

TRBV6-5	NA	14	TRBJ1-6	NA	TGTGCCAGCAGTCCCGGACAGAATAATTCACCCCTCCACTTT	CASSPGQNNSPLHF
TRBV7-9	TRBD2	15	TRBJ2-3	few	TGTGCCAGCAGCCCCCCCCCGGGGGGGGGAGATACGCAGTATTTT	CASSPPPGGGDTQYF
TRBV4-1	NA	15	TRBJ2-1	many	TGCGCCAGCAGCCCGCTCGGACTATTTCCCAATGAGCAGTTCTTC	CASSPLGLFPNEQFF
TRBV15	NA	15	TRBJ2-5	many	TGTGCCACCAGCTCGTCGAGGACGGGCGGGGAGACCCAGTACTTC	CATSSSRTGGETQYF
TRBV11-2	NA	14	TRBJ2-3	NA	TGTGCCAGCAACCTGAGGGGATCCGCAGATACGCAGTATTTT	CASNLRGSADTQYF
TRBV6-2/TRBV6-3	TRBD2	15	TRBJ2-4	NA	TGTGCCAGCAGCCCCTCCGGGGGGGCGGGAAACATTCAGTACTTC	CASSPSGGAGNIQYF
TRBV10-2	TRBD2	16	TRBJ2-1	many	TGCGCCAGCAGTGAGCTAGCGGGACTCGCCTACAATGAGCAGTTCTTC	CASSELAGLAYNEQFF
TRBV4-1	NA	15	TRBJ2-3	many	TGCGCCAGCAGCCAAGTGCACCAAATCTCCGATACGCAGTATTTT	CASSQVHQISDTQYF
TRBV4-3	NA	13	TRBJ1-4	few	TGCGCCAGCAGCCAAGATCATAGAGAAAAACTGTTTTTT	CASSQDHREKLFF
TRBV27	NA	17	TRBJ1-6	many	TGTGCCAGCAGTCCTACCGGGCCCTGGTTCCATAATTCACCCCTCCACTTT	CASSPTGPWFHNSPLHF
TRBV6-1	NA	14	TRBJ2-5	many	TGTGCCAGCAGTGAAGGAAACGGCCAAGAGACCCAGTACTTC	CASSEGNGQETQYF
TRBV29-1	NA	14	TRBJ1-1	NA	TGCAGCGTCATGATGCAGGGGCGGAACACTGAAGCTTTCTTT	CSVMMQGRNTEAFF
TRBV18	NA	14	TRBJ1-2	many	TGTGCCAGCTCACCCAACGGTGGGGCTGGCGGCTACACCTTC	CASSPNGGAGGYTF